This T cell receptor beta chain was retrieved from a study of T cells in localized non-small cell lung cancer. Findings and caveats of the study: Uninvolved adjacent lung had the highest recorded T cell clonality, with tumor below it. Adjacent lung had a median roughly 53 of the 100 largest tumor clones. The tumor had only one region sequenced, so heterogeneity remains possible.

Profiling relied on immunoSEQ multiplex PCR, and the TCRdb table lists in-frame clones only, not all of them. Of fewer than 25,000 clones listed, approximately 83% are singletons. The V end lost 10 bases, the J end lost 3 bases, and 16 bases lay between the germline ends. In germline, CDR1 is MNHEY, CDR2 SVGAGI. The CDR3 consists of 15 residues. This clone was seen just once. Its antigen is not known. Sequenced material: peripheral blood, taken before any cancer treatment. This TCR came from a male donor at least 60 years old with stage II squamous cell lung carcinoma. V usage is TRBV6-5 and J usage is TRBJ2-6, with D unclear. DNA for the CDR3: TGTGCCACCCGGGCCCCGCCCAGTGGGGCCAACGTCCTGACTTTC. Encoded protein: CATRAPPSGANVLTF.